This T cell receptor (beta chain) was identified in a study of T cells in Graves' hyperthyroidism and ophthalmopathy. Notes on this clonotype: Its antigen remains unknown.

General study findings and limits: Model output signaled ophthalmopathy a median 6.5 months ahead of onset.

A Clinical Activity Score of at least 3, a NOSPECS grade of at least 4 and a duration under 3 months were recorded in the ophthalmopathy patients. It was RNA transcripts that yielded the amplified TCR beta CDR3 regions. Initially, a first-round RT-PCR of the TCR CDR3 employed the HTBI primer set. MiXCR, applied by TCRdb to the multiplex PCR reads, yields one record per CDR3 protein. In the table there are about 380,000 distinct CDR3 sequences, roughly 18% of which are singletons. The clonotype was recovered from a man between 18 and 35 years old with Graves' ophthalmopathy. The material sequenced was blood.

CDR3 nucleotide sequence: TGTGCCAGCAGCCATCCTAGCGGGGACAGCTCCTACAATGAGCAGTTCTTC. It specifies CASSHPSGDSSYNEQFF. V and J are TRBV3-1 and TRBJ2-1, with 9 bases that match TRBD2. Germline V lookup: CDR1 LGHDT, CDR2 YNNKEL (reference sequence). The CDR3 extends over 17 amino acids. The V and J ends lost 3 bases and 0 bases, in that order; junction bases with no gene match: 6.